A selection of T cell receptor beta chains follows, all from one sample in a study of blood T cell repertoires in COVID-19. Method: immunoSEQ multiplex PCR; TCRdb's copy keeps in-frame clones and lacks some. Of around 24,000 clones listed, roughly nine tenths are singletons. Input material: peripheral blood. These receptors all stem from an older man with COVID-19, enrolled during active disease. The CDR3 runs from the conserved cysteine through the conserved F or W. D genes are given only for firm matches. Clone size is shown for a subset of rows, as once, few, many or a class of expanded clone.

>-|TRBV10-1|TRBJ2-3|-
CASSDRSFGTDTQYF
TGCGCCAGCAGTGATCGGTCCTTCGGCACAGATACGCAGTATTTT
>-|TRBV6-5|TRBJ1-2|-
CASSYSFPTGFYGYTF
TGTGCCAGCAGTTACTCGTTCCCCACAGGGTTCTATGGCTACACCTTC
>-|TRBV12-3/TRBV12-4|TRBJ2-7|-
CANPTGSNDEQYF
TGTGCCAACCCGACCGGGAGTAACGACGAGCAGTACTTC
>-|TRBV6-6|TRBJ2-7|-
CASSNPRGAVNEQYF
TGTGCCAGCAGCAACCCCCGGGGGGCAGTGAACGAGCAGTACTTC
>-|TRBV7-9|TRBJ2-2|-
CASSLDHGQTNTGELFF
TGTGCCAGCAGCTTAGATCACGGACAGACGAACACCGGGGAGCTGTTTTTT
>TRBD1|TRBV3-1/TRBV3-2|TRBJ2-2|-
CASSQGQGRTGELFF
TGTGCCAGCAGCCAAGGACAGGGGCGGACCGGGGAGCTGTTTTTT
>-|TRBV21-1|TRBJ1-5|-
CASSKEIRTRLNQPQHF
TGTGCCAGCAGCAAAGAGATTCGGACACGTCTTAATCAGCCCCAGCATTTT
>TRBD1|TRBV11-1|TRBJ1-2|few
CASSQTGGISGYTF
TGTGCCAGCAGCCAGACAGGGGGCATTTCTGGCTACACCTTC
>TRBD1|TRBV6-6|TRBJ1-4|once
CASSYLQGARDEKLFF
TGTGCCAGCAGTTACCTGCAGGGGGCGCGAGATGAAAAACTGTTTTTT
>TRBD1|TRBV5-1|TRBJ2-7|-
CASSNTGVPSYEQYF
TGCGCCAGCAGCAACACAGGGGTACCCTCCTACGAGCAGTACTTC
>-|TRBV19|TRBJ1-2|-
CASSMRGFYGYTF
TGTGCCAGTAGTATGCGAGGGTTCTATGGCTACACCTTC
>TRBD1|TRBV4-2|TRBJ2-7|-
CASSPGQGATYEQYF
TGTGCCAGCAGCCCGGGACAGGGGGCCACCTACGAGCAGTACTTC
>-|TRBV11-2|TRBJ2-2|-
CASSFLLRQVLGDTGELFF
TGTGCCAGCAGCTTCTTACTCAGACAGGTCCTAGGTGACACCGGGGAGCTGTTTTTT
>TRBD1|TRBV6-5|TRBJ1-4|-
CASNQRTGGHEKLFF
TGTGCCAGCAACCAACGGACAGGCGGGCATGAAAAACTGTTTTTT
>-|TRBV9|TRBJ1-2|-
CASSVGGVLGYGYTF
TGTGCCAGCAGCGTAGGGGGGGTGTTGGGCTATGGCTACACCTTC
>-|TRBV7-9|TRBJ1-1|-
CASSPLGGTNTEAFF
TGTGCCAGCAGCCCCTTGGGAGGCACGAACACTGAAGCTTTCTTT
>TRBD1|TRBV4-1|TRBJ1-6|-
CASSFDRGRTYNSPLHF
TGCGCCAGCAGCTTCGACAGGGGGCGGACCTATAATTCACCCCTCCACTTT